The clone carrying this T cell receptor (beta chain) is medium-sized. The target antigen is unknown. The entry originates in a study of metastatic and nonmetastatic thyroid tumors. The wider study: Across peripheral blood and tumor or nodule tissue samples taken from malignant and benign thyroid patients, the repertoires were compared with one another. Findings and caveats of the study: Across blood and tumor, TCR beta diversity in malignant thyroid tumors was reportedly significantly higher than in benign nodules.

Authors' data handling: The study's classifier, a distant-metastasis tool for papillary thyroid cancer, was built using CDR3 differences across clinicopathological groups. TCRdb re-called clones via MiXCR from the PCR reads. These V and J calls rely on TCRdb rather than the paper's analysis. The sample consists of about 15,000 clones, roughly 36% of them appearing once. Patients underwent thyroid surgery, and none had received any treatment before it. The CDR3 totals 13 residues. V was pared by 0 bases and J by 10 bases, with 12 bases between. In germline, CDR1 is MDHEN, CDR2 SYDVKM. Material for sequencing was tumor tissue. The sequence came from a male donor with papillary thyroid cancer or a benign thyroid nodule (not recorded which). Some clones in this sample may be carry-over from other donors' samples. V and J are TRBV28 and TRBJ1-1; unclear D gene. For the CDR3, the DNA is TGTGCCAGCAGTTTATGGACGTCCCAAAGAGCTTTCTTT. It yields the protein CASSLWTSQRAFF.